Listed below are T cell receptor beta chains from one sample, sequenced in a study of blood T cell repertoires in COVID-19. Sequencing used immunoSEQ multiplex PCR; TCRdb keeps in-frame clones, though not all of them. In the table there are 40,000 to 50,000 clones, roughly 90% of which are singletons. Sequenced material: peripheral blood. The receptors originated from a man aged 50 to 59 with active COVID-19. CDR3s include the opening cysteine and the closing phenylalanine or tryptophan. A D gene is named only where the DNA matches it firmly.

CDR3: CASSPVRGANVLTF; D: -; J: TRBJ2-6; V: TRBV14
CDR3: CASTPVGGQSGYTF; D: -; J: TRBJ1-2; V: TRBV7-2
CDR3: CASSPRDSMNTQYF; D: -; J: TRBJ2-3; V: TRBV5-1
CDR3: CAIREQGNQPQHF; D: -; J: TRBJ1-5; V: TRBV10-3
CDR3: CASSLRVTNGKLFF; D: -; J: TRBJ1-4; V: TRBV11-2
CDR3: CASSLGLRRGQPQHF; D: -; J: TRBJ1-5; V: TRBV6-5
CDR3: CASSPTGRRMDYTEAFF; D: -; J: TRBJ1-1; V: TRBV7-8
CDR3: CASSLGDSGNQPQHF; D: TRBD1; J: TRBJ1-5; V: TRBV7-9
CDR3: CASSTQREGRSYNEQFF; D: TRBD2; J: TRBJ2-1; V: TRBV11-2
CDR3: CASRRQVGEQYF; D: -; J: TRBJ2-7; V: TRBV12-3/TRBV12-4
CDR3: CASSLGAYNAEAFF; D: -; J: TRBJ1-1; V: TRBV7-9
CDR3: CASSRPHQGDYGYTF; D: TRBD1; J: TRBJ1-2; V: TRBV3-1/TRBV3-2
CDR3: CASSPASGASYEQYF; D: TRBD2; J: TRBJ2-7; V: TRBV18
CDR3: CASSEAGRGRGEKLFF; D: TRBD1; J: TRBJ1-4; V: TRBV6-1
CDR3: CASASQGTNTGELFF; D: -; J: TRBJ2-2; V: TRBV6-5
CDR3: CASSVVLADYNEQFF; D: TRBD2; J: TRBJ2-1; V: TRBV9
CDR3: CASSLGQGNSPLHF; D: TRBD1; J: TRBJ1-6; V: TRBV18
CDR3: CASSRSAMNTEAFF; D: -; J: TRBJ1-1; V: TRBV6-2/TRBV6-3
CDR3: CASSFASGYEQYF; D: TRBD2; J: TRBJ2-7; V: TRBV27
CDR3: CASSLGTGLEQYF; D: -; J: TRBJ2-7; V: TRBV5-6
CDR3: CATGIPYEQYF; D: -; J: TRBJ2-7; V: TRBV6-5
CDR3: CASSLAGERDTQYF; D: -; J: TRBJ2-3; V: TRBV7-6